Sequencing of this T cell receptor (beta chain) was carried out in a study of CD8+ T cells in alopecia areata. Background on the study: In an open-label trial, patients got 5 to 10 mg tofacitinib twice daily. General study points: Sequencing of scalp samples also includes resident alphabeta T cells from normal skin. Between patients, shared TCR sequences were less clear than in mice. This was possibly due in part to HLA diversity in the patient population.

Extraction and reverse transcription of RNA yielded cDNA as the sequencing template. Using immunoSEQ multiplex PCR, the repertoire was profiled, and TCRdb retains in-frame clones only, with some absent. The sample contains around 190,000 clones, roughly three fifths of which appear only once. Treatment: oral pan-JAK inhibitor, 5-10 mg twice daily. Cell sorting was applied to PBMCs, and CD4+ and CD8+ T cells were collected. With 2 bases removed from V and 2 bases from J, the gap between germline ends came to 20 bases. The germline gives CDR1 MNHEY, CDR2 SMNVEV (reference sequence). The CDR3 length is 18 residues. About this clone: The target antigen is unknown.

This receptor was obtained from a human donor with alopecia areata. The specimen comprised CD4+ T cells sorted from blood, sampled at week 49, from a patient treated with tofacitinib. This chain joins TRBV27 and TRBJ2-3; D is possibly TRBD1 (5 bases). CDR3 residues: CASSLLRSRQTITDTQYF. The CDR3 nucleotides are TGTGCCAGCAGTTTACTTCGGTCGAGACAGACCATCACAGATACGCAGTATTTT.